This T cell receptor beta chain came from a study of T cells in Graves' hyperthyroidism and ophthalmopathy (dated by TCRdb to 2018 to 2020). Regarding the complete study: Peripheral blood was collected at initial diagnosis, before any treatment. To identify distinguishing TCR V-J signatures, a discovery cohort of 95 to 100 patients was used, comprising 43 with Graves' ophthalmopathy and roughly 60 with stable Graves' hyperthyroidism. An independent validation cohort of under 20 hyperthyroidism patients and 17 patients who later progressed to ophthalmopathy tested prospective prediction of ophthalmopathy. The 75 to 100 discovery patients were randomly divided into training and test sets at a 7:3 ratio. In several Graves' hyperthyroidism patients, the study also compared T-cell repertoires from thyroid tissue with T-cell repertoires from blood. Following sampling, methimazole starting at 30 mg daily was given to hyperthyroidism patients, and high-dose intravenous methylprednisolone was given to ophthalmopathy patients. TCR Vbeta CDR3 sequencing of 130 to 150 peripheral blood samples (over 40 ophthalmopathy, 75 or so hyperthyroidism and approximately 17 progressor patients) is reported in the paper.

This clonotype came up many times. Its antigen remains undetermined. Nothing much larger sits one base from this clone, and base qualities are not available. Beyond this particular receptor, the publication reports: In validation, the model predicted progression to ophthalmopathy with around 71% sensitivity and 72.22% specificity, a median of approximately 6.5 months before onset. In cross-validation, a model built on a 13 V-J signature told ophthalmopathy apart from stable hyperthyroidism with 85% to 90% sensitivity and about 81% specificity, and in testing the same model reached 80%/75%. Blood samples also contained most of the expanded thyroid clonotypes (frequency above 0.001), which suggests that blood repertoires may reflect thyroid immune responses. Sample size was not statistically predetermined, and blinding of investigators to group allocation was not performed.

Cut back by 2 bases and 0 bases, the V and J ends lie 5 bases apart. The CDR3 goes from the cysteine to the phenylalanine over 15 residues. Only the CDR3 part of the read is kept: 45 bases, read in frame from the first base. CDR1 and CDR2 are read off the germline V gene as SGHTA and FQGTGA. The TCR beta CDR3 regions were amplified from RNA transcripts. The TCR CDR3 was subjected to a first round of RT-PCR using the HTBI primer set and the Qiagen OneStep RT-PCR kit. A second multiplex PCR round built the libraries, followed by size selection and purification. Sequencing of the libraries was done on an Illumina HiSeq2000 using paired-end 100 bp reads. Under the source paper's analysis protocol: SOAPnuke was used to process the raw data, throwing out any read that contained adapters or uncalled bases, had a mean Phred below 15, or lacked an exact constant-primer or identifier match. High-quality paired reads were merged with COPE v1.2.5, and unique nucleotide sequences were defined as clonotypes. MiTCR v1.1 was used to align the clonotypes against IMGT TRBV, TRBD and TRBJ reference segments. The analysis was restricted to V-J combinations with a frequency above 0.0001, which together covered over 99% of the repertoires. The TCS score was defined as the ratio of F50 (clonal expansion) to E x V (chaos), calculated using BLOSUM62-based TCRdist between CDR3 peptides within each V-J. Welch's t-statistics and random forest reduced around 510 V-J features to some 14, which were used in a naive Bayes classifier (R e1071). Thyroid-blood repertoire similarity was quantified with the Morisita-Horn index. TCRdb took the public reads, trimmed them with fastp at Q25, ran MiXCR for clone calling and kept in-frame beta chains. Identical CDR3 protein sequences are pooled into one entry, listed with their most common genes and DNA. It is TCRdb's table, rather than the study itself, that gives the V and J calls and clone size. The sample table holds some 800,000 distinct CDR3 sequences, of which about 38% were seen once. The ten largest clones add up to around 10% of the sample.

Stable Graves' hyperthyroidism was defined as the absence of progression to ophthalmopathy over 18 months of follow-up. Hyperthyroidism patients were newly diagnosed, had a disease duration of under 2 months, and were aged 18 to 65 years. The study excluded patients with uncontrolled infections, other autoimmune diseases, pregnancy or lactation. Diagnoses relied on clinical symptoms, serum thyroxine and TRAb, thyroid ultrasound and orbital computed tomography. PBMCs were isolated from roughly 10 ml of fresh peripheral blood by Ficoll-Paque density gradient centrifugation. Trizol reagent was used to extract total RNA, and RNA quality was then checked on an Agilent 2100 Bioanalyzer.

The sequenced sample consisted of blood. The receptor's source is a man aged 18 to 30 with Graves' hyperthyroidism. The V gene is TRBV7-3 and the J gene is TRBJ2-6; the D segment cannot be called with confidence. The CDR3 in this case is CASSLLTSGANVLTF. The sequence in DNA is TGTGCCAGCAGCTTATTGACCTCTGGGGCCAACGTCCTGACTTTC.